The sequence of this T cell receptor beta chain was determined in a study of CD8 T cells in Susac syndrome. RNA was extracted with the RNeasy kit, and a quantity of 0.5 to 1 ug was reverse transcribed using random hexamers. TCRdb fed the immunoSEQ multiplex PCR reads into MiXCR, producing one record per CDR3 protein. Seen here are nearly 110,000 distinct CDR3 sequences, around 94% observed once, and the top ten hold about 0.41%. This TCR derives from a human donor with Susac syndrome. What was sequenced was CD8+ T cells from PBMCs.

CDR3 sequence: CASLERHSGEQFF. The DNA of the CDR3 is TGTGCCAGCCTTGAAAGGCACAGCGGTGAGCAGTTCTTC. V and J are TRBV2 and TRBJ2-1; perhaps TRBD2 as D (5 bases). The germline V and J ends were trimmed by 8 bases and 9 bases, with 17 bases remaining between them. Germline V gives CDR1 SNHLY, CDR2 FYNNEI. This CDR3 is built from 13 residues.